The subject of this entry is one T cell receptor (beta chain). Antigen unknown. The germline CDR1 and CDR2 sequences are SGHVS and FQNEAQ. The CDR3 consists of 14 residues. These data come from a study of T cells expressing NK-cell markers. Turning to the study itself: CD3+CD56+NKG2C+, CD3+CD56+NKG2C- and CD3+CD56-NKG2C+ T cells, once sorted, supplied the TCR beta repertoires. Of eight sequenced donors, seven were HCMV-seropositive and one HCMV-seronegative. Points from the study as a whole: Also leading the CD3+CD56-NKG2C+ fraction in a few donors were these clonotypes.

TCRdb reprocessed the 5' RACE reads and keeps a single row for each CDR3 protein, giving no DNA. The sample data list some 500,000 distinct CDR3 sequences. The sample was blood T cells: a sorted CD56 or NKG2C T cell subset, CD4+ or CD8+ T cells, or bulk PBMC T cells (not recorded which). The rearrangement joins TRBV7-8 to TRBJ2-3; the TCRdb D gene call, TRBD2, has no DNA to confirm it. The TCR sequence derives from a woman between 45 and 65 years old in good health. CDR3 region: CASSFSGSADTQYF.